This T cell receptor beta chain was observed in a study of blood T cell repertoires in COVID-19. Study as a whole: Samples of COVID-19 (acute and convalescent) were obtained from the United States, Italy and Spain. PBMCs, B-cell-depleted T cells, or T cells provided the cDNA or gDNA that made up the material.

Per the germline V gene, CDR1 is SGHRS and CDR2 is YFSETQ. The V and J ends lost 0 bases and 2 bases, in that order; junction bases with no gene match: 6. This CDR3 is built from 16 residues. Per the original methods: Reference gene primer amplification yielded estimated nucleated cell counts. The repertoire was sequenced with immunoSEQ multiplex PCR; TCRdb's copy has only in-frame clones and lacks some. D and trimming were read from the DNA, whereas the V and J calls and clone size are those reported in that table. Counted here are fewer than 100,000 clones, around 79% occurring once; the ten biggest clones make up approximately 25%. This clone was seen only a few times.

The sequence was collected from a human donor in a cohort sampled during active COVID-19. The source material was peripheral blood. This chain connects TRBV5-1 to TRBJ1-2, with 8 bases identical to TRBD1. As DNA, the CDR3 is TGCGCCAGCAGCTTGGATACAGGGGGTGTAAACTATGGCTACACCTTC. Amino acid sequence: CASSLDTGGVNYGYTF.